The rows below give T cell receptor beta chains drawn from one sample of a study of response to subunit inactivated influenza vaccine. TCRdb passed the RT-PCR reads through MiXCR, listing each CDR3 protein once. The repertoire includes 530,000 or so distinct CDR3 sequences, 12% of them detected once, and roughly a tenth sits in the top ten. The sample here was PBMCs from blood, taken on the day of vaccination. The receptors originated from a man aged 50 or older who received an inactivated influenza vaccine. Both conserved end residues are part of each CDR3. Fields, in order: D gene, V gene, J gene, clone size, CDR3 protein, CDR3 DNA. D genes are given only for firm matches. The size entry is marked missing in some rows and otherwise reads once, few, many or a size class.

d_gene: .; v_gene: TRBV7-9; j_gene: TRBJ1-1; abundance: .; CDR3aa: CASSLVREEEAFF; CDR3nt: TGTGCCAGCAGCTTAGTACGAGAGGAGGAAGCTTTCTTT
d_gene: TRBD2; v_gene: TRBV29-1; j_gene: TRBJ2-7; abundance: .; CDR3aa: CSVEVLAGKEQYF; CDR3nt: TGCAGCGTTGAAGTCCTAGCGGGGAAGGAGCAGTACTTC
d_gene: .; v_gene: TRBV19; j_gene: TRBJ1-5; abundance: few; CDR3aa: CASTIFGGVNQPQHF; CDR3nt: TGTGCCAGTACCATTTTTGGGGGAGTCAATCAGCCCCAGCATTTT
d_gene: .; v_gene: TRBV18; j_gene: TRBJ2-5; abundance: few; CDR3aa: CASSRVNSEETQYF; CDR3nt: TGTGCCAGCTCACGAGTAAACAGCGAAGAGACCCAGTACTTC
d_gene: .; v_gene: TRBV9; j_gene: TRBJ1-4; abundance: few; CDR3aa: CASSVGQYNEKLFF; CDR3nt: TGTGCCAGCAGCGTAGGACAATATAATGAAAAACTGTTTTTT
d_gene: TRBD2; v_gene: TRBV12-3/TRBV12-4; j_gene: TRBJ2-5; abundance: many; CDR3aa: CASSFGGRAEETQYF; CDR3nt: TGTGCCAGCAGTTTCGGCGGGAGGGCCGAAGAGACCCAGTACTTC
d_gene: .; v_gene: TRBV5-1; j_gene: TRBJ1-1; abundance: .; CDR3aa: CASSFGGRTEAFF; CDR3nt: TGCGCCAGCAGCTTCGGAGGGCGCACTGAAGCTTTCTTT
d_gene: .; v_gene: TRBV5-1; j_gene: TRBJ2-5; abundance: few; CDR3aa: CASSLGRGSPETQYF; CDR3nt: TGCGCCAGCAGCTTGGGTCGGGGTTCTCCAGAGACCCAGTACTTC
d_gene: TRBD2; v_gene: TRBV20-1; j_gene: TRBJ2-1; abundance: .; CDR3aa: CSARRGGVDEQFF; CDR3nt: TGCAGTGCTAGGCGGGGGGGCGTGGATGAGCAGTTCTTC
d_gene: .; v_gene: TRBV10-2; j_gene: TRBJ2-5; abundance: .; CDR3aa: CASSDSGVETQYF; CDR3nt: TGCGCCAGCAGTGATTCAGGGGTAGAGACCCAGTACTTC
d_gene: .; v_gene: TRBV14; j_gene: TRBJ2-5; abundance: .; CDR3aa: CASSPVGWEETQYF; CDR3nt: TGTGCCAGCAGCCCAGTGGGGTGGGAAGAGACCCAGTACTTC
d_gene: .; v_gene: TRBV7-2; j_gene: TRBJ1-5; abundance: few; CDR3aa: CASSLGVQSNQPQHF; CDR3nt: TGTGCCAGCAGCCTCGGGGTTCAGAGCAATCAGCCCCAGCATTTT
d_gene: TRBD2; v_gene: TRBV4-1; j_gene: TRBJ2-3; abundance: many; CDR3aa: CASSQDLERASGGDTQYF; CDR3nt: TGCGCCAGCAGCCAAGATCTGGAGAGGGCTAGCGGGGGGGATACGCAGTATTTT
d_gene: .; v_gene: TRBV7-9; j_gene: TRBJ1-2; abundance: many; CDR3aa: CASSSTRDTNYGYTF; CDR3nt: TGTGCCAGCAGTTCAACCCGGGACACAAACTATGGCTACACCTTC
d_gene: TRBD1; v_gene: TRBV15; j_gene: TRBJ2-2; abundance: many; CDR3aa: CATSRTGGRELFF; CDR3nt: TGTGCCACCAGCAGGACAGGGGGCCGGGAGCTGTTTTTT
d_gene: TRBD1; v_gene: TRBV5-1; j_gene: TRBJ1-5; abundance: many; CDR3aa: CASSVGTGGVNQPQHF; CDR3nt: TGCGCCAGCAGCGTAGGGACAGGGGGCGTCAATCAGCCCCAGCATTTT
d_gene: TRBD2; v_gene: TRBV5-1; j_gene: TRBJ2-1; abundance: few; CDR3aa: CASSSSLTSGVYNEQFF; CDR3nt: TGCGCCAGCAGCTCATCCTTAACTAGCGGGGTTTACAATGAGCAGTTCTTC
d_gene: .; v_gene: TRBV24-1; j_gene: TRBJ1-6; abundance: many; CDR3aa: CATCSNSPLHF; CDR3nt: TGTGCCACCTGCAGCAATTCACCCCTCCACTTT
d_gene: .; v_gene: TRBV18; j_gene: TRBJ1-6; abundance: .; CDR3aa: CASSPVGWDSPLHF; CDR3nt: TGTGCCAGCTCACCGGTGGGCTGGGATTCACCCCTCCACTTT
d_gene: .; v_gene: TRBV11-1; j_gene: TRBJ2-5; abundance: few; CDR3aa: CASSLGERHTGIQETQYF; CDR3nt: TGTGCCAGCAGCTTAGGAGAACGTCATACAGGGATACAAGAGACCCAGTACTTC
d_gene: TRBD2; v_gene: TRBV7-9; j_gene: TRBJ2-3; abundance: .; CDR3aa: CASLGAGGPDTQYF; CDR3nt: TGTGCCAGCCTAGGAGCGGGGGGGCCAGATACGCAGTATTTT
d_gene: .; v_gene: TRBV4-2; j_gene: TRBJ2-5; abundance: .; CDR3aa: CASSQDQARTGGETQYF; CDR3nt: TGTGCCAGCAGCCAAGATCAGGCCCGCACGGGGGGCGAGACCCAGTACTTC
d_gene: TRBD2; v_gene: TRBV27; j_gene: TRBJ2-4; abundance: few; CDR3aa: CASSPVGTSGGGAKNIQYF; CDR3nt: TGTGCCAGCAGTCCCGTCGGGACTAGCGGGGGAGGGGCCAAAAACATTCAGTACTTC
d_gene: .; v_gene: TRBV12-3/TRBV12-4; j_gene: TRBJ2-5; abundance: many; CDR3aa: CASSLAGHVQETQYF; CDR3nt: TGTGCCAGCAGTTTAGCCGGACACGTCCAAGAGACCCAGTACTTC
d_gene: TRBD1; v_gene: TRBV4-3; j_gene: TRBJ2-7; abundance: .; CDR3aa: CASSQEWGQGPYEQYF; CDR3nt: TGCGCCAGCAGCCAAGAATGGGGACAGGGGCCGTACGAGCAGTACTTC
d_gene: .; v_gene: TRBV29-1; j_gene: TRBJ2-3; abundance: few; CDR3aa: CSVFLLNPTDTQYF; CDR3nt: TGCAGCGTTTTTTTACTCAACCCCACAGATACGCAGTATTTT
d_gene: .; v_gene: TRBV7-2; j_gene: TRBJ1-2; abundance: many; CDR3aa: CASSLGRTEYGYTF; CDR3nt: TGTGCCAGCAGCTTAGGGAGGACAGAGTATGGCTACACCTTC
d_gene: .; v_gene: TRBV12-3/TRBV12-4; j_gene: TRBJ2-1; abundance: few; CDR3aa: CASSPDGGLYNEQFF; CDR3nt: TGTGCCAGCAGCCCTGACGGGGGGCTATACAATGAGCAGTTCTTC
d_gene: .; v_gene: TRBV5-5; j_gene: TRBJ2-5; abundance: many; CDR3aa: CASSLAQVAQETQYF; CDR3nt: TGTGCCAGCAGCTTGGCACAGGTTGCCCAAGAGACCCAGTACTTC
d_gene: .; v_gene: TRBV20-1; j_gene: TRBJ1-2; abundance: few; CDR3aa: CSARDIMNDGYTF; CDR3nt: TGCAGTGCTAGAGACATTATGAACGATGGCTACACCTTC
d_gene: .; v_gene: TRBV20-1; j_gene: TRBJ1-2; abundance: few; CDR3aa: CSSGTVEGYTF; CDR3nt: TGCAGTAGTGGGACGGTGGAAGGCTACACCTTC
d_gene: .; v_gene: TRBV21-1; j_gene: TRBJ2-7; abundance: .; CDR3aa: CASSTVRQGTGEQYF; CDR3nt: TGTGCCAGCAGCACTGTAAGACAGGGAACGGGCGAGCAGTACTTC
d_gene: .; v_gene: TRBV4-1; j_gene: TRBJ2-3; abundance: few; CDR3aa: CASSQALWLEKGTDTQYF; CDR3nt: TGCGCCAGCAGCCAAGCGCTTTGGCTAGAGAAGGGCACAGATACGCAGTATTTT
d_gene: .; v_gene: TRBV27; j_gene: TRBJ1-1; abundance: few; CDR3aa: CASSFRGLTEAFF; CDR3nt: TGTGCCAGCAGTTTTCGGGGCTTAACTGAAGCTTTCTTT
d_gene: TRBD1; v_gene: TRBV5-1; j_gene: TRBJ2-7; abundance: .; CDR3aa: CASSFSTGPSYEQYF; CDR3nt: TGCGCCAGCAGCTTCTCGACAGGGCCCTCCTACGAGCAGTACTTC
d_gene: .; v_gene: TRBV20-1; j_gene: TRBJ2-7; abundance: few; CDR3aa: CSAIGGDRHTYEQYF; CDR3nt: TGCAGTGCCATAGGGGGGGACAGGCATACCTACGAGCAGTACTTC
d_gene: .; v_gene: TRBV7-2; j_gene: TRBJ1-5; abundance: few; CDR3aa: CASSLSYRGGEPQHF; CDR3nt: TGTGCCAGCAGCTTAAGCTATAGGGGAGGGGAGCCCCAGCATTTT
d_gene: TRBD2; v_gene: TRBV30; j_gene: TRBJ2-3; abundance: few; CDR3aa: CAWAHGLAGPGDTQYF; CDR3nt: TGTGCCTGGGCCCATGGACTAGCGGGGCCTGGAGATACGCAGTATTTT
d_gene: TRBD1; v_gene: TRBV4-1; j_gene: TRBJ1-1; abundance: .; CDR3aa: CASTRTGRTEAFF; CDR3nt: TGCGCCAGCACCCGGACAGGACGCACTGAAGCTTTCTTT
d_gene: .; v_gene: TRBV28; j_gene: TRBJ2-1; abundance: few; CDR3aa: CASSSRGSGYNEQFF; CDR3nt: TGTGCCAGCAGTTCCCGGGGGAGCGGATACAATGAGCAGTTCTTC
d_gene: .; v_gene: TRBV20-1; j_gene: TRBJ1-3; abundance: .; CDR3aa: CSANPKGTFRNTIYF; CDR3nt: TGCAGTGCTAACCCCAAAGGGACCTTTAGAAACACCATATATTTT
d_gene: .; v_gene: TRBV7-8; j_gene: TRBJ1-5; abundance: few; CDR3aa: CASSSDRRGNQPQHF; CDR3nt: TGTGCCAGCAGCTCCGACAGACGGGGCAATCAGCCCCAGCATTTT
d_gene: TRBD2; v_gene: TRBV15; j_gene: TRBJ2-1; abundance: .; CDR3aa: CATSRVAGVYNEQFF; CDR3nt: TGTGCCACCAGCAGAGTCGCGGGAGTTTACAATGAGCAGTTCTTC
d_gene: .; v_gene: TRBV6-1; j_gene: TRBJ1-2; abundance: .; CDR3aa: CASSDTGYGYTF; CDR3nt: TGTGCCAGCAGCGACACAGGGTATGGCTACACCTTC
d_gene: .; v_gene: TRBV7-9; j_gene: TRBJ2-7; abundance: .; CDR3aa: CASSPLGGGDEQYF; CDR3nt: TGTGCCAGCAGCCCGCTGGGTGGGGGCGACGAGCAGTACTTC
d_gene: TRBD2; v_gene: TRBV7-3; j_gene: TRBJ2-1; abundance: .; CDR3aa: CASSSLGSGKSSEQFF; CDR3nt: TGTGCCAGCAGCTCCCTGGGTAGCGGGAAAAGCAGTGAGCAGTTCTTC
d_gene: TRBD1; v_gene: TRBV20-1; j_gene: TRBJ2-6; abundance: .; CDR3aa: CSARRGQSLSGANVLTF; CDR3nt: TGCAGTGCTAGACGGGGACAGAGTCTCTCTGGGGCCAACGTCCTGACTTTC
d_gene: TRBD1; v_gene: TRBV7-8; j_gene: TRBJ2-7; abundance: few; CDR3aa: CASSAGQGGYEQYF; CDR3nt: TGTGCCAGCAGCGCGGGACAGGGCGGTTACGAGCAGTACTTC
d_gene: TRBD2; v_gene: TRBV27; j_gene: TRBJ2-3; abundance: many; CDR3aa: CASSVSGRAGDTQYF; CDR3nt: TGTGCCAGCTCGGTCAGCGGGAGGGCTGGAGATACGCAGTATTTT
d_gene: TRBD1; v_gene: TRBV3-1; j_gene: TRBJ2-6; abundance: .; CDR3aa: CASSRLTGGVSGANVLTF; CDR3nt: TGTGCCAGCAGTCGGCTGACAGGGGGTGTTTCTGGGGCCAACGTCCTGACTTTC
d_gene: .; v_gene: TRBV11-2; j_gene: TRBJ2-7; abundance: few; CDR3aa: CASSLGGLGVYEQYF; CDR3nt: TGTGCCAGCAGCTTAGGTGGTTTGGGGGTTTACGAGCAGTACTTC
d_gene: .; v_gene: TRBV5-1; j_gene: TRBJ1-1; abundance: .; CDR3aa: CASSLEGIGTEAFF; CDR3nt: TGCGCCAGCAGCTTGGAAGGTATCGGCACTGAAGCTTTCTTT
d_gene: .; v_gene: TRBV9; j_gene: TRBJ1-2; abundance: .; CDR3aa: CASRGLEGYTF; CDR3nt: TGTGCCAGCAGGGGGTTAGAGGGCTACACCTTC